This T cell receptor beta chain was captured in a study of long-term antiretroviral therapy in people with HIV. Study-level results: Pre-ART clonal expansion yielded clones that dominated the repertoire at all time points. ART adherence, viral resistance and therapy changes went unrecorded. HIV repertoires showed narrower CDR3 length ranges than controls.

It was version v3.0 of the immunoSEQ assay that was run at survey level. Libraries were prepared by immunoSEQ multiplex PCR; TCRdb keeps only in-frame clonotypes and omits some of them. The sample lists around 33,000 clones, 83% seen once, with roughly 7.3% in the top ten. Turning to this clone: Its antigen is currently unknown.

Every one of the donors gave at least one pre-ART PBMC sample and at least two post-ART PBMC samples. Source: unsorted PBMCs, taken 0.4 years before starting antiretroviral therapy. The TCR was taken from a young man with HIV.

The CDR3 spells CASSPPGPKLFF. CDR3 in DNA: TGTGCCAGCAGCCCTCCGGGCCCTAAACTGTTTTTT. The rearrangement uses TRBV7-2 and TRBJ1-4; no clear D. This CDR3 has 12 amino acids. The V gene's germline CDR1 is SGHTA and CDR2 FQGNSA. The V and J ends lost 5 bases and 11 bases respectively, with 12 bases between them.